Included here is one TCR beta chain sequence, with context. V shed 2 bases and J 3 bases; nucleotides not matched to a gene: 3. The CDR3 loop spans 15 amino acids. Looked up from germline, CDR1 is SEHNR and CDR2 is FQNEAQ (reference sequence). These data come from a study of blood T cell repertoires in COVID-19. Study context: The samples span acute and convalescent COVID-19 from the United States, Italy and Spain. T cells, B-cell-depleted T cells, or PBMCs provided the cDNA or gDNA that served as material.

Authors' data handling: By means of reference gene primer amplification, nucleated cell counts were estimated. The method was immunoSEQ multiplex PCR; TCRdb's version includes in-frame clones alone and lacks a portion of them. V and J calls and clone size follow that table, whereas D and trimming were derived from the DNA. The table includes some 260,000 clones, about 68% detected once. Sequenced material: peripheral blood. The chain has TRBV7-9 and TRBJ2-2; TRBD1 matches 7 bases. This sequence originates from a woman at least 80 years old with acute or convalescent COVID-19. For the CDR3, the DNA is TGTGCCAGCAGCTTAAGGACAGGACACACCGGGGAGCTGTTTTTT. Protein product: CASSLRTGHTGELFF.